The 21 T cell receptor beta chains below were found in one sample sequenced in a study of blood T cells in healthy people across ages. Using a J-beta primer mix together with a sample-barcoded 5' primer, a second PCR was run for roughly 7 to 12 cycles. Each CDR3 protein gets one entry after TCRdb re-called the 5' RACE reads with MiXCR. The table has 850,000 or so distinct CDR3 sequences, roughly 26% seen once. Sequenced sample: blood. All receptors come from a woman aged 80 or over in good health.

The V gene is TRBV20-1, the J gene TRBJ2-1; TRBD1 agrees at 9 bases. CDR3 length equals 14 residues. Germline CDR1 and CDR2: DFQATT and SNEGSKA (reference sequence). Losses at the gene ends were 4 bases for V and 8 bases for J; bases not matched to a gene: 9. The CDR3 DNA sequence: TGCAGTGCTAACCAGGGGACAGGGTACGATGAGCAGTTCTTC. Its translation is CSANQGTGYDEQFF.

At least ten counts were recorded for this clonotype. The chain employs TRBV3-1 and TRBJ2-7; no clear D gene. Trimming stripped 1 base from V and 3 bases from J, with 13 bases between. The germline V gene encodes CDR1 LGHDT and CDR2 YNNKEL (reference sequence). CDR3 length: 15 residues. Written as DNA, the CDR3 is TGTGCCAGCAGCCAAGGGGCGTCAGGCCTCTACGAGCAGTACTTC. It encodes CASSQGASGLYEQYF.

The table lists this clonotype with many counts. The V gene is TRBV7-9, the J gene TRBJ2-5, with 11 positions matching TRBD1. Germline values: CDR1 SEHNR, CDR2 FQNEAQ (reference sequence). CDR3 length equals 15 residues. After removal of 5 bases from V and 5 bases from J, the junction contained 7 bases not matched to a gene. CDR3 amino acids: CASSLWTGGDETQYF. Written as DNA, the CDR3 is TGTGCCAGCAGCCTATGGACAGGGGGCGATGAGACCCAGTACTTC.

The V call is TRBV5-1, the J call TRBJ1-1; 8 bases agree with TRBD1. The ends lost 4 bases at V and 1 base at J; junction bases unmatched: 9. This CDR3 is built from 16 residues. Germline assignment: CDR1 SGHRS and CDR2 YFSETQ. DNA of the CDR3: TGCGCCAGCAGCCATGGACAGGGCCTCACGAACACTGAAGCTTTCTTT. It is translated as CASSHGQGLTNTEAFF.

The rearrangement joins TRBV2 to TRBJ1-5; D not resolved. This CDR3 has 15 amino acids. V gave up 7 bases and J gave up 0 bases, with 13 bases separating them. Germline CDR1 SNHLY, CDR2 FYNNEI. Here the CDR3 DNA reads TGTGCCAGCAACCAACTAGGAGGTAGCAATCAGCCCCAGCATTTT. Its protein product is CASNQLGGSNQPQHF.

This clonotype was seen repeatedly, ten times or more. The CDR3 bases are TGTGCCAGCAGTTACTCGTCGGGGGGATTCGATACGCAGTATTTT. Translating gives CASSYSSGGFDTQYF. This rearrangement joins TRBV6-2 or TRBV6-3 to TRBJ2-3, with TRBD2 matching over 7 bases. CDR1 is MNHEY and CDR2 is SVGEGT in the germline V gene. This CDR3 has 15 residues. The ends lost 0 bases at V and 6 bases at J; junction bases unmatched: 6.

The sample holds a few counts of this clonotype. The CDR3 DNA reads TGCGCCAGCAGCTGGGGGACAGGTTCGAACACTGAAGCTTTCTTT. Protein sequence: CASSWGTGSNTEAFF. The V and J genes are TRBV5-1 and TRBJ1-1, with 8 bases lining up with TRBD1. The CDR3 spans 15 residues. Germline V gene data show CDR1 as SGHRS and CDR2 as YFSETQ. Unmatched junction bases numbered 5, after V lost 3 bases and J lost 1 base.

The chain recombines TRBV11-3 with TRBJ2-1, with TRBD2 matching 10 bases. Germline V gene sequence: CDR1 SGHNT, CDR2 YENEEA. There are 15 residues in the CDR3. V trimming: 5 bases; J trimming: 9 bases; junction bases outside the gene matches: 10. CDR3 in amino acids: CASSGVAGGRPEQFF. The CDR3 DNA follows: TGTGCCAGCAGCGGGGTAGCGGGGGGCCGTCCTGAGCAGTTCTTC. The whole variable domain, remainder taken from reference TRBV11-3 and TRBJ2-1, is EAGVVQSPRYKIIEKKQPVAFWCNPISGHNTLYWYLQNLGQGPELLIRYENEEAVDDSQLPKDRFSAERLKGVDSTLKIQPAELGDSAVYLCASSGVAGGRPEQFFGPGTRLTVL.

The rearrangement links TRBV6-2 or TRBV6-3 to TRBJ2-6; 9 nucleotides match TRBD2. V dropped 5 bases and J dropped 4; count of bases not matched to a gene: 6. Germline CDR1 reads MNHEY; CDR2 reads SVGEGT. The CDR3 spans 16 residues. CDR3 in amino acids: CASSPNLAGGANVLTF. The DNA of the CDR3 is TGTGCCAGCAGTCCGAATCTAGCGGGGGGGGCCAACGTCCTGACTTTC.

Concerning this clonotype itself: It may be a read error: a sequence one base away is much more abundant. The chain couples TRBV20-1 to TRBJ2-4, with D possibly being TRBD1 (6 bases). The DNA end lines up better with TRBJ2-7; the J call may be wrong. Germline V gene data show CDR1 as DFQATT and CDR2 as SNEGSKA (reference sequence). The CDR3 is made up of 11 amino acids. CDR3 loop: CSAQGSYEQYF. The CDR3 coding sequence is TGCAGTGCACAGGGAAGCTACGAGCAGTACTTC.

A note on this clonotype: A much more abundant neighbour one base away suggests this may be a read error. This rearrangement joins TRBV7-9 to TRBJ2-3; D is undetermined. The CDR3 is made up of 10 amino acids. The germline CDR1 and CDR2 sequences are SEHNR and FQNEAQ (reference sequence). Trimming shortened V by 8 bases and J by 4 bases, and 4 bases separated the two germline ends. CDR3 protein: CASEADTQYF. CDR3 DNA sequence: TGTGCCAGCGAAGCAGATACGCAGTATTTT.

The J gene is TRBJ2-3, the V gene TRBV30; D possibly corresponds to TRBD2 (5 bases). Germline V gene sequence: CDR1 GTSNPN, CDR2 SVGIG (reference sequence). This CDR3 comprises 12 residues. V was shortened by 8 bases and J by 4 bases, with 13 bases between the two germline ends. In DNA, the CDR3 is TGTGCCACCGAGCGGTTTCCAGATACGCAGTATTTT. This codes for CATERFPDTQYF.

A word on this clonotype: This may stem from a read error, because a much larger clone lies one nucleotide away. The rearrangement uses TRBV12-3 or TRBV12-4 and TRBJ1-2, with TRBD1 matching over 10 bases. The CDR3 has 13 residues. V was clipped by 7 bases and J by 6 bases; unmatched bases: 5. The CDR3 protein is CASTQDRGNGYTF. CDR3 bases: TGTGCCAGCACCCAGGACAGGGGGAATGGCTACACCTTC.

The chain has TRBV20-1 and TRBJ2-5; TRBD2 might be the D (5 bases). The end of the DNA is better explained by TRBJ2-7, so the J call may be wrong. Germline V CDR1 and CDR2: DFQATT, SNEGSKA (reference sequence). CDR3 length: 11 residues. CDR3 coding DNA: TGCAGTGCCGAGGGTGGTTACGAGCAGTACTTC. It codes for CSAEGGYEQYF.

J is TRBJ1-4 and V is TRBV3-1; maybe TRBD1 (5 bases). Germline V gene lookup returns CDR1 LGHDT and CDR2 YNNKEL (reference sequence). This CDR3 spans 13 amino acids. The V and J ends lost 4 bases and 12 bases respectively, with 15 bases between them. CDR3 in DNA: TGTGCCAGCAGCCTAATCGACAGAGAAGAACTGTTTTTT. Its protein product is CASSLIDREELFF.

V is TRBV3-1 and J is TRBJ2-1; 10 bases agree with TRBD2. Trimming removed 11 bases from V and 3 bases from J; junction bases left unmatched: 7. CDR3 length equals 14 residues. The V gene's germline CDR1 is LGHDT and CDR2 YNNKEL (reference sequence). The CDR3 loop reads CAGLGTSDYNEQFF. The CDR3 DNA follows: TGTGCCGGCCTAGGGACTAGCGACTACAATGAGCAGTTCTTC.

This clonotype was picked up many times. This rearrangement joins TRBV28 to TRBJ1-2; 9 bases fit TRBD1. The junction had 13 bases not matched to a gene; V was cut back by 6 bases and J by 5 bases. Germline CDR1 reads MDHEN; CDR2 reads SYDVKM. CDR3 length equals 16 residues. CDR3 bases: TGTGCCAGCAGAGAGAGTGGGGGACAGGGAGCTTATGGCTACACCTTC. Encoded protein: CASRESGGQGAYGYTF.

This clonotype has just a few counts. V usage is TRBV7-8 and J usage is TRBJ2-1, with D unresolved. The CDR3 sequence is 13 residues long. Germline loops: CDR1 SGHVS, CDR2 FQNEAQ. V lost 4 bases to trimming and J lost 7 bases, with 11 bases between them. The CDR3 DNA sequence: TGTGCCAGCAGCTCCTCACGACGTAATGAGCAGTTCTTC. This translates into CASSSSRRNEQFF.

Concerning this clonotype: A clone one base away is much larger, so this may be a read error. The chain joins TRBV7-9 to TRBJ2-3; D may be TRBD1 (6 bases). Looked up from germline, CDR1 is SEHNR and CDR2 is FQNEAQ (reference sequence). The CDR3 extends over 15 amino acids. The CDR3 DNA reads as TGTGCCAGCAGCTTAGTACAGGGTAGCACAGATGCGCAGTATTTT. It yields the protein CASSLVQGSTDAQYF. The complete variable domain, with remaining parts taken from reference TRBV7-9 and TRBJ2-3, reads DTGVSQNPRHKITKRGQNVTFRCDPISEHNRLYWYRQTLGQGPEFLTYFQNEAQLEKSRLLSDRFSAERPKGSFSTLEIQRTEQGDSAMYLCASSLVQGSTDAQYFGPGTRLTVL.

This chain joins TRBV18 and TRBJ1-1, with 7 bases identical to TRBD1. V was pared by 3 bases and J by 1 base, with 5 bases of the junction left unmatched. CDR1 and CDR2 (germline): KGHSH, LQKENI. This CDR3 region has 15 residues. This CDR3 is CASSPRQGENTEAFF. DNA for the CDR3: TGTGCCAGCTCACCTCGACAGGGTGAGAACACTGAAGCTTTCTTT.

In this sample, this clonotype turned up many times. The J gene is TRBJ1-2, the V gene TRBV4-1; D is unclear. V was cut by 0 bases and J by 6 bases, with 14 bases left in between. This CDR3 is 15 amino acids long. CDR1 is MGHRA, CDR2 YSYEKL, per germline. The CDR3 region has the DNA TGCGCCAGCAGCCAAGATCCGGTTGGGATTGATGGCTACACCTTC. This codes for CASSQDPVGIDGYTF.